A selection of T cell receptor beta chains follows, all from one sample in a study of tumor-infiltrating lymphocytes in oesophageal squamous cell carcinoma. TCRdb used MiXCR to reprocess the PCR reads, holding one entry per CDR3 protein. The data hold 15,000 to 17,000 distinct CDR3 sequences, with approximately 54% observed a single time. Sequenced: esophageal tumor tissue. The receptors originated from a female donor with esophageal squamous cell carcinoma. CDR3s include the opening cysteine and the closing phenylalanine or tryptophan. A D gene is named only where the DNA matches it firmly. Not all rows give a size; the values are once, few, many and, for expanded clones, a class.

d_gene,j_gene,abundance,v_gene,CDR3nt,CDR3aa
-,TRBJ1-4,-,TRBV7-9,TGTGCCAGCAAGGACGGGGTAAATGAAAAACTGTTTTTT,CASKDGVNEKLFF
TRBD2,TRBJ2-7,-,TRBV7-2,TGTGCCAGCAGCTTGGGGACTACCTATAATGAGCAGTACTTC,CASSLGTTYNEQYF
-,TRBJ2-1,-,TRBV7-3,TGTGCCAGCAGCTTAACGAGTTCGAACTACAATGAGCAGTTCTTC,CASSLTSSNYNEQFF
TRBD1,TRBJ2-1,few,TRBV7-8,TGTGCCAGCAGCTTAAGGGGGACAGGGATCAACAATGAGCAGTTCTTC,CASSLRGTGINNEQFF
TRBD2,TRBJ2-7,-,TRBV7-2,TGTGCCAGCAGCTCCTCTAGCGGGAGTTTATACGAGCAGTACTTC,CASSSSSGSLYEQYF
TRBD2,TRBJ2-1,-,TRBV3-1,TGTGCCAGCAGCCAAAGCGGGAATCGTTACAATGAGCAGTTCTTC,CASSQSGNRYNEQFF
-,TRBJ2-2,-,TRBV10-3,TGTGCCATCAGCCGTATAGGGGACTCGAACACCGGGGAGCTGTTTTTT,CAISRIGDSNTGELFF
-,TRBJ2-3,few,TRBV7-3,TGTGCCAGCAGTGTCAGGGCTTCTAGCACAGATACGCAGTATTTT,CASSVRASSTDTQYF
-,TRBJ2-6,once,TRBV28,TGTGCCAGCCAGGCGAGCTCTGGGGCCAACGTCCTGACTTTC,CASQASSGANVLTF
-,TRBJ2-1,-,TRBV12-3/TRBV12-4,TGTGCCAGCAGTTTGCGCGGGAAGCCAAGCGAGCAGTTCTTC,CASSLRGKPSEQFF
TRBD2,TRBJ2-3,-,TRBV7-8,TGTGCCAGCAGCTTGCCCGGGGGGGCATTCGGAGATACGCAGTATTTT,CASSLPGGAFGDTQYF
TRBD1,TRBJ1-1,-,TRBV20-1,TGCAGTGCTAGGGGACAGGGGGTGACTGAAGCTTTCTTT,CSARGQGVTEAFF
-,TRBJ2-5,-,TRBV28,TGTGCCAGCAGTTTCTTCCATCGAGCGGGGACCCAGTACTTC,CASSFFHRAGTQYF
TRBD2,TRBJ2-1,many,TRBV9,TGTGCCAGCAGCGTAGGACTAGCAGCCCTTAGCTCCTACAATGAGCAGTTCTTC,CASSVGLAALSSYNEQFF
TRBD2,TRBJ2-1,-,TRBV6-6,TGTGCCAGCAGTAGCCGGACTAGCCATCCTTCCTACAATGAGCAGTTCTTC,CASSSRTSHPSYNEQFF
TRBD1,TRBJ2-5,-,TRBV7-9,TGTGCCAGCAGCTCCCGGGACAGGGGAACCCAAGAGACCCAGTACTTC,CASSSRDRGTQETQYF
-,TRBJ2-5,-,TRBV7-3,TGTGCCAGCAGCCTAGACGGAGGGGTCCAAGAGACCCAGTACTTC,CASSLDGGVQETQYF
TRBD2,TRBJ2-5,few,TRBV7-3,TGTGCCAGCAGCTTAACTTCCGGACTAGCTAGCGAGACCCAGTACTTC,CASSLTSGLASETQYF
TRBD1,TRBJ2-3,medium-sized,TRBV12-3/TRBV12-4,TGTGCCAGCAGTGCACAGGGGGCAGATACGCAGTATTTT,CASSAQGADTQYF
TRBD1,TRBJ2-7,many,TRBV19,TGTGCCAGTAGTATTTCCCCGGGCAGGGGGTCTTACGAGCAGTACTTC,CASSISPGRGSYEQYF
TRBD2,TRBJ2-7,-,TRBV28,TGTGCCAGCAGTTCCTCTAGCGGGGGGAAATACGAGCAGTACTTC,CASSSSSGGKYEQYF
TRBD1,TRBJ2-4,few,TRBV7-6,TGTGCCAGCAGCTTCCGGGACAGGGCCTACAATGAGCAGTACTTC,CASSFRDRAYNEQYF
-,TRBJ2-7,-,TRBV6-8,TGTGCCAGCAGTACCTTTGAAGGGGTGGAGGGAGGCTCACCCCTCCACTTC,CASSTFEGVEGGSPLHF
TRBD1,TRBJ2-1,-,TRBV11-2,TGTGCCAGCAGCTTAGGGGGGACAGGGGGCAATGAGCAGTTCTTC,CASSLGGTGGNEQFF
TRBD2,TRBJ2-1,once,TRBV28,TGTGCCACCCGGGTAGCGGGACGTAATGAGCAGTTCTTC,CATRVAGRNEQFF
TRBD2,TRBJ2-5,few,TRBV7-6,TGTGCCAGCAGCTGGGGAGGGCAGAAAGAGACCCAGTACTTC,CASSWGGQKETQYF
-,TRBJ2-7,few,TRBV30,TGTGCCTGGAGCTACTCGGGACGGGATTACGAGCAGTACTTC,CAWSYSGRDYEQYF
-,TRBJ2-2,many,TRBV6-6,TGTGCCAGCAGTTACTCGAAGGCCGGGGAGCTGTTTTTT,CASSYSKAGELFF
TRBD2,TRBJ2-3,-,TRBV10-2,TGCGCCAGCGAGTCTAGCGGGGGGGCTAATACGCAGTATTTT,CASESSGGANTQYF
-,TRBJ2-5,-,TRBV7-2,TGTGCCAGCAGCCCCCTAGGGGCCTGGGGAGAGACCCAGTACTTC,CASSPLGAWGETQYF
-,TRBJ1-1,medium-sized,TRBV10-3,TGTGCCATCAGTGAAAGCAGCTCGGCTTTCTTT,CAISESSSAFF
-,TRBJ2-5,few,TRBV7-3,TGTGCCAGCAGCTTCGGCCGCGAAGAGACCCAGTACTTC,CASSFGREETQYF
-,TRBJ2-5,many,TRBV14,TGTGCCAGCAGCCAACTCATTTCCGCGGATTATCGGGAGACCCAGTACTTC,CASSQLISADYRETQYF
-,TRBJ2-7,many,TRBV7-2,TGTGCCAGCAGCTACCACTACGAGCAGTACTTC,CASSYHYEQYF